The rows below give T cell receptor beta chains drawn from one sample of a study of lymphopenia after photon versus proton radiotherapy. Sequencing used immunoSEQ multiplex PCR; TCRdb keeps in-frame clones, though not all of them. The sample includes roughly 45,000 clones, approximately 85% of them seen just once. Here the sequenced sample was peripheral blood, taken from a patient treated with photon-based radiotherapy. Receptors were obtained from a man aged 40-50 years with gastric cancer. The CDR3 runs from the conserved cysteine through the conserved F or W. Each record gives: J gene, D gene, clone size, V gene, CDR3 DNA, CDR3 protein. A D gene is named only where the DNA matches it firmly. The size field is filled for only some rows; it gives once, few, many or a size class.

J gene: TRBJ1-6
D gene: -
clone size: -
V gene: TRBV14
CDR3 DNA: TGTGCCAGCAGCCAAGGGACGGCACCCCTCCACTTT
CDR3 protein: CASSQGTAPLHF

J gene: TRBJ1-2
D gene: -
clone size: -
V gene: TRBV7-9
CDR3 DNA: TGTGCCAGCAGCTTAGAGCAGTATAACTATGGCTACACCTTC
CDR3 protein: CASSLEQYNYGYTF

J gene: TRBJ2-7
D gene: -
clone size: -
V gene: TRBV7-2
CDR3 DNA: TGTGCCAGCAGCTTCTCCTACGAGCAGTACTTC
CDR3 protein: CASSFSYEQYF

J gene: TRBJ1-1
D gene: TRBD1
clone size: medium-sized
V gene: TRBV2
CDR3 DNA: TGTGCCAGCAGCCAGGGGGAGAACACTGAAGCTTTCTTT
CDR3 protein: CASSQGENTEAFF

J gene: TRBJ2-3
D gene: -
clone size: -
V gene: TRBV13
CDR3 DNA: TGTGCCAGCAGCCTCCGGGTCGGGGGAATTGAAGATACGCAGTATTTT
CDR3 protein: CASSLRVGGIEDTQYF

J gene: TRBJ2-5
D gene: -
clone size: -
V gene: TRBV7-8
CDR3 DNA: TGTGCCAGCAGCTTAGTTTGGGAGACCCAGTACTTC
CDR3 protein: CASSLVWETQYF

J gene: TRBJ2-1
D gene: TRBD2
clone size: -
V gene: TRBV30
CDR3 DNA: TGTGCCTGGAGTGTACGAGCGGGGGCCTACAATGAGCAGTTCTTC
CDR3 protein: CAWSVRAGAYNEQFF

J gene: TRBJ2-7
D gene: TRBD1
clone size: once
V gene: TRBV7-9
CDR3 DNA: TGTGCCAGTAGACGAAGGGGGCAAAACGAGCAGTACTTC
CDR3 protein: CASRRRGQNEQYF

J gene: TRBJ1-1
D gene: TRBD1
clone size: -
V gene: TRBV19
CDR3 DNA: TGTGCCAGTAGTTTCAACAGGGGCCGCTCTCTAAACACTGAAGCTTTCTTT
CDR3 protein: CASSFNRGRSLNTEAFF

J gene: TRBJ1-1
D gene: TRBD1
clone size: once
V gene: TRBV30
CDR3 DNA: TGTGCCTGGAGTGCGGGACAGCTGAACACTGAAGCTTTCTTT
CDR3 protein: CAWSAGQLNTEAFF

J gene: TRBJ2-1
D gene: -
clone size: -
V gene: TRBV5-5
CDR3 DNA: TGTGCCAGCAGCTTGGACCAGTACAATGAGCAGTTCTTC
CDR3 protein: CASSLDQYNEQFF

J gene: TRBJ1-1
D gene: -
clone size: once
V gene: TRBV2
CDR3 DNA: TGTGCCAGCACCCGAGACAGGATGAACACTGAAGCTTTCTTT
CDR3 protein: CASTRDRMNTEAFF

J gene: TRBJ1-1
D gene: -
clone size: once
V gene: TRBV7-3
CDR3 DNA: TGTGCCAGCAGCCCGGGACCAGAGAACACTGAAGCTTTCTTT
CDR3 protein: CASSPGPENTEAFF

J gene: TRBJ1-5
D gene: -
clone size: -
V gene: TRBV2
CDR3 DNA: TGTGCCAGCAGCGCCTGGGTCTTGAGCAATCAGCCCCAGCATTTT
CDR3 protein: CASSAWVLSNQPQHF

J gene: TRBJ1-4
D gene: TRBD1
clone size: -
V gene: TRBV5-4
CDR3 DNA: TGTGCCAGCAGCTTGGACGGGACAGGCAATGAAAAACTGTTTTTT
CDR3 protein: CASSLDGTGNEKLFF

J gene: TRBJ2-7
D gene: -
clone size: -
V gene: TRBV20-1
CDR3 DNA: TGCAGTGCGAAACACGGCTACGAGCAGTACTTC
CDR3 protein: CSAKHGYEQYF

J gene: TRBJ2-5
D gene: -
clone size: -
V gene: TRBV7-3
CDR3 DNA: TGTGCCAGCAGCTTATCCCCCCAAGAGACCCAGTACTTC
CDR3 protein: CASSLSPQETQYF

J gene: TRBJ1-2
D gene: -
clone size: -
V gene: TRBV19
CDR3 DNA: TGTGCCAGTAGTATGGGACCGCTCATAGGGGGCTACACCTTC
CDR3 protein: CASSMGPLIGGYTF

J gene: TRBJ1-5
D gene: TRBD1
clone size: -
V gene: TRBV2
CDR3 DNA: TGTGCCAGCAGTGGGGACAGAAGCAATCAGCCCCAGCATTTT
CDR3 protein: CASSGDRSNQPQHF

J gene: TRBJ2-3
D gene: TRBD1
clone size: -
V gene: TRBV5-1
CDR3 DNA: TGCGCCAGCAGCTCCGGACAGGGTCCCTCAGATACGCAGTATTTT
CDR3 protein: CASSSGQGPSDTQYF

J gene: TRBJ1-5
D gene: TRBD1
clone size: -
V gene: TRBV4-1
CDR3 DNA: TGCGCCAGCACCCTAGCAGGGGGATCAAATCAGCCCCAGCATTTT
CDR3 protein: CASTLAGGSNQPQHF

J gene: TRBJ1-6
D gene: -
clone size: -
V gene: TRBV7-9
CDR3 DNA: TGTGCCAGCAGCTTAGCACAGTTTAATTCACCCCTCCACTTT
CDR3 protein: CASSLAQFNSPLHF

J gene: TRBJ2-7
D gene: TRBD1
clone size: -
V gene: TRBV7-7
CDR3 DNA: TGTGCTAGCAGCCCGGGGTTGGGACAGGGGTTCTACGAGCAGTACTTC
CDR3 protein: CASSPGLGQGFYEQYF

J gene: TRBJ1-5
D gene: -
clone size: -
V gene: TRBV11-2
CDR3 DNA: TGTGCCAGCAGCCCAGGAGGGGAGAGCAATCAGCCCCAGCATTTT
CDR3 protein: CASSPGGESNQPQHF

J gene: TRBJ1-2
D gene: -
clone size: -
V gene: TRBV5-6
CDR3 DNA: TGTGCCAGCAGCGAGGGGGTAGAAGGCTACACCTTC
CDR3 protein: CASSEGVEGYTF

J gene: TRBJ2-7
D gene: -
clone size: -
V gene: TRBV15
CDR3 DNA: TGTGCCACCAGCAGAGAGATGAGGCCCTACGAGCAGTACTTC
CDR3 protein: CATSREMRPYEQYF

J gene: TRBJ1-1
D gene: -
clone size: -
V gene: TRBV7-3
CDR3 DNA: TGTGCCAGCAGCCAGCAGGGGTCGGGGACTGAAGCTTTCTTT
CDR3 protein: CASSQQGSGTEAFF

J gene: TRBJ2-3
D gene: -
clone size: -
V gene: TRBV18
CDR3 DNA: TGTGCCAGCTCACCACCGGGCCAAAACAGGGATACGCAGTATTTT
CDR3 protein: CASSPPGQNRDTQYF

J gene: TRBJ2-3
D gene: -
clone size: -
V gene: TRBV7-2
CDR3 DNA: TGTGCCAGCCCGACCTGCAGGGATACGCAGTATTTT
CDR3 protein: CASPTCRDTQYF

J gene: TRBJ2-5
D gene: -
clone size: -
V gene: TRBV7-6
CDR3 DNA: TGTGCCAGCAGCTTATTACGGGGCGAACATCAAGAGACCCAGTACTTC
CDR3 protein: CASSLLRGEHQETQYF

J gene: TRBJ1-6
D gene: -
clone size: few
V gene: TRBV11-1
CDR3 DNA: TGTGCCAGCAGCTTAGCTTCCAGTCTTTATAATTCACCCCTCCACTTT
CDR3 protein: CASSLASSLYNSPLHF

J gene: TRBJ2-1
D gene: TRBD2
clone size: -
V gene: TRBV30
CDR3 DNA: TGTGCCTGGAGTGTAGAGCTAGCGGGGAACAATGAGCAGTTCTTC
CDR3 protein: CAWSVELAGNNEQFF

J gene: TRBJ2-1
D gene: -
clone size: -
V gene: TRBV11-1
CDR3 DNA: TGTGCCAGCAGCTTCACTTGGGCAGCCGGGAGAAAGAATGAGCAGTTCTTC
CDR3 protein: CASSFTWAAGRKNEQFF

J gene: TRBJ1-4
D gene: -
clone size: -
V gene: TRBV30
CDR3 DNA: TGTGCCTGGAGTGTACTTGGAAAACTGTTTTTT
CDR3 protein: CAWSVLGKLFF

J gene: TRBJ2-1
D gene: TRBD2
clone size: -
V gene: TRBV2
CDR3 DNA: TGTGCCAGCAGTAGGACTAGCGGATACAATGAGCAGTTCTTC
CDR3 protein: CASSRTSGYNEQFF

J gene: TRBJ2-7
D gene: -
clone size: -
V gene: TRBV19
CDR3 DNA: TGTGCCAGTAGTATGGGGGTCGTTGGCGAGCAGTACTTC
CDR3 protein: CASSMGVVGEQYF

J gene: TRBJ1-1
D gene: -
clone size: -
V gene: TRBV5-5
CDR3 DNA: TGTGCCAGCAGCATCACAGGGCAGAACACTGAAGCTTTCTTT
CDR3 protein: CASSITGQNTEAFF

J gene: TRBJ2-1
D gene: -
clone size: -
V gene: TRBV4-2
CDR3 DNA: TGTGCCAGCAGCCATAACGTAGGGGTCGGTGAGCAGTTCTTC
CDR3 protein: CASSHNVGVGEQFF

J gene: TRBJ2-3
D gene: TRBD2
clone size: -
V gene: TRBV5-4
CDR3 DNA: TGTGCCAGCAGCCCGGGACTAGCGGGAACCACAGATACGCAGTATTTT
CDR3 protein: CASSPGLAGTTDTQYF

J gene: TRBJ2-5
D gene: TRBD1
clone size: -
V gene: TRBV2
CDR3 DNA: TGTGCCAGCAGATTAGGGACAGGACCCCAAGAGACCCAGTACTTC
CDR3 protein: CASRLGTGPQETQYF

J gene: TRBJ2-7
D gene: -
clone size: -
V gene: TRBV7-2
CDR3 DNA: TGTGCCAGCCGCCGGGGACTTGACTACGAGCAGTACTTC
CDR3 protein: CASRRGLDYEQYF

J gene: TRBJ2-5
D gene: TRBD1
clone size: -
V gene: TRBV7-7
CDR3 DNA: TGTGCCAGCAGCCCGGACAGGGCTGAGACCCAGTACTTC
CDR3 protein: CASSPDRAETQYF

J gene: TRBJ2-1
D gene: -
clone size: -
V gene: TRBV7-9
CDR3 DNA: TGTGCCAGCAGTTGGGGGGAGGATGAGCAGTTCTTC
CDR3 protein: CASSWGEDEQFF

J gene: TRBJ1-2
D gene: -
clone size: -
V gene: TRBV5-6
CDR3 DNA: TGTGCCAGCAGCTTGGCCTCGCACACGCTCTATGGCTACACCTTC
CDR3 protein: CASSLASHTLYGYTF

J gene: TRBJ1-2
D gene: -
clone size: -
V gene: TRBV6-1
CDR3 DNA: TGTGCCAGCAGTGAAGCGCAAGGGAGGGGTGGCTACACCTTC
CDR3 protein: CASSEAQGRGGYTF

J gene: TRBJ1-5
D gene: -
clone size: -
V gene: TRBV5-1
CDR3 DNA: TGCGCCAGCAGCTTGTCGACAGATCAGCCCCAGCATTTT
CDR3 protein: CASSLSTDQPQHF

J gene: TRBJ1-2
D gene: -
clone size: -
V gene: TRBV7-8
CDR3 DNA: TGTGCCAGCAGCTTAGAGGGGGGCCTGGGCTATGGCTACACCTTC
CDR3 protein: CASSLEGGLGYGYTF

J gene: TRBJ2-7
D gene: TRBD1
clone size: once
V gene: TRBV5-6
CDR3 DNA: TGTGCCAGCAGCCTGGGACAGGGCAACGAGCAGTACTTC
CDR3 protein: CASSLGQGNEQYF

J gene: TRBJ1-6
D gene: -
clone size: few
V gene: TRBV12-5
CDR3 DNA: TGTGCTAGTGCTATTACAGGGAACCGGGATTCACCCCTCCACTTT
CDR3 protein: CASAITGNRDSPLHF

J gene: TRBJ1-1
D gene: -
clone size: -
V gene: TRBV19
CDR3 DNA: TGTGCCAGTAGTTCGCCCCAGGGGAGGGGGAACACTGAAGCTTTCTTT
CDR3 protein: CASSSPQGRGNTEAFF

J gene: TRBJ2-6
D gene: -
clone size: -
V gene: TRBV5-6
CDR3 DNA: TGTGCCAGCAGCTATGGACAGTCCTCTGGGGCCAACGTCCTGACTTTC
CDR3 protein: CASSYGQSSGANVLTF

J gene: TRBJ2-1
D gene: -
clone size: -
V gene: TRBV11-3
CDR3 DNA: TGTGCCAGCAGCCACTCACTTGGAGATGAGCAGTTCTTC
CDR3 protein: CASSHSLGDEQFF

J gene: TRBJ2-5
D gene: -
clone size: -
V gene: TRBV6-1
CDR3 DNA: TGTGCCAGCAGTGAATATGGCAGTCAAGAGACCCAGTACTTC
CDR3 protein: CASSEYGSQETQYF

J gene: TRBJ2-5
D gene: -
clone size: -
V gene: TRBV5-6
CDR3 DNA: TGTGCCAGCAGCTTGGCTTGGTCCGGTACAGCGGCCCAAGAGACCCAGTACTTC
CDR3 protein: CASSLAWSGTAAQETQYF